The entry below gives a single T cell receptor beta chain sequence along with its context. No antigen is known for it. This record comes from a study of OX40 agonist ivuxolimab in advanced cancers. At the level of the study: Having had anti-PD-1, anti-PD-L1 or anti-CTLA-4 therapy before was allowed, and over 35% had some. Of the patients, three showed partial responses, one with hepatocellular carcinoma and two with cutaneous melanoma. Findings of the study overall: With doses of 0.1 to 3.0 mg/kg, CD4+ and CD8+ blood T cells had undergone clonal expansion by week 6. The study did not work out the antigen specificity of the expanded peripheral T cells.

Germline values: CDR1 LNHNV, CDR2 YYDKDF (reference sequence). The germline V and J ends were trimmed by 0 bases and 1 base, with 20 bases remaining between them. The CDR3 is 19 amino acids. Sequenced by immunoSEQ multiplex PCR; TCRdb stores in-frame clones only, minus some. Among more than 75,000 clones listed, around 87% were seen once. The sequencing used CD4+ or CD8+ T cells sorted from blood, collected in a trial of the OX40 agonist ivuxolimab. The J gene is TRBJ2-3, the V gene TRBV15; D gene ambiguous. This TCR was sampled from an adult with an advanced solid tumor such as melanoma, head and neck, liver or kidney cancer. CDR3 sequence: CATSRDYWLEKVGTDTQYF. The CDR3 DNA is TGTGCCACCAGCAGAGATTATTGGCTAGAAAAGGTTGGCACAGATACGCAGTATTTT.